These 29 T cell receptor beta chains share one sample of origin, sequenced in a study of shared clonotypes between healthy human individuals. Sequencing was performed with immunoSEQ multiplex PCR; in TCRdb, only in-frame clones are kept and a portion is missing. In the table there are 2 million to 2.5 million clones, approximately 94% of which are singletons. Sequencing input: naive CD4+ T cells sorted from blood. Subset indicated: CD45RA+ positively selected. The receptor set was obtained from a man younger than 35 in good health.

J is TRBJ2-7 and V is TRBV5-1, with D hard to call. CDR1 is SGHRS, CDR2 YFSETQ, per germline. V dropped 0 bases and J dropped 10 bases, with 14 bases sitting between them. The CDR3 extends over 13 amino acids. The CDR3 DNA reads TGCGCCAGCAGCTTGGCCCTAGGACCTTCACAGTACTTC. This gives the protein CASSLALGPSQYF.

The rearrangement joins TRBV18 to TRBJ1-1, with a possible D match to TRBD1 (6 bases). Germline CDR1 and CDR2: KGHSH and LQKENI. The V end was cut by 5 bases, the J end by 5 bases, with 18 bases between. The CDR3 is made up of 15 amino acids. The CDR3, as DNA: TGTGCCAGCTCAACAAGAGAGGGGCAGGGGACTGAAGCTTTCTTT. Translation gives CASSTREGQGTEAFF.

J is TRBJ1-5 and V is TRBV10-3, with 7 bases identical to TRBD1. Germline loops: CDR1 ENHRY, CDR2 SYGVKD. The CDR3 is 15 amino acids. V lost 6 bases to trimming and J lost 1 base; unmatched junction nucleotides: 6. CDR3 in DNA: TGTGCCATCAGGGAAGGGGGCACGAGCAATCAGCCCCAGCATTTT. Translated: CAIREGGTSNQPQHF.

The rearrangement uses TRBV9 and TRBJ1-2; D not certain. Trimming took off 0 bases at V and 4 bases at J, with 7 bases between the two ends. The CDR3 has 13 amino acids. Germline V gene sequence: CDR1 SGDLS, CDR2 YYNGEE. The chain's CDR3 is CASSVGNSYGYTF. CDR3 sequence (DNA): TGTGCCAGCAGCGTAGGGAACAGCTATGGCTACACCTTC.

Concerning this clone itself: The same CDR3 also results from other DNA sequences found in this sample. The chain links TRBV5-6 to TRBJ2-1; 9 nucleotides agree with TRBD2. Germline V gene lookup returns CDR1 SGHDT and CDR2 YYEEEE. V was pared by 0 bases and J by 6 bases, with 4 bases of the junction left unmatched. This CDR3 region has 15 residues. CDR3 amino acids: CASSLGLAGVNEQFF. CDR3 DNA sequence: TGTGCCAGCAGCTTGGGTTTAGCGGGAGTCAATGAGCAGTTCTTC.

V and J are TRBV10-3 and TRBJ2-3; 9 bases line up with TRBD2. Germline V lookup: CDR1 ENHRY, CDR2 SYGVKD. The junction had 11 bases not matched to a gene; V was cut back by 6 bases and J by 4 bases. This CDR3 comprises 16 residues. DNA of the CDR3: TGTGCCATCAGCCCAGTTTCTAGCGGGAATGCAGATACGCAGTATTTT. As protein: CAISPVSSGNADTQYF.

In the case of this clone: This CDR3 is also generated by other DNA sequences in the sample. V gene TRBV5-4 combines with J gene TRBJ1-1; TRBD1 matches at 8 bases. Germline V gene sequence: CDR1 SGHNT, CDR2 YYREEE (reference sequence). This CDR3 has 15 residues. V shed 0 bases and J 1 base; nucleotides not matched to a gene: 2. CDR3 sequence: CASSLVDRGNTEAFF. The CDR3 DNA follows: TGTGCCAGCAGCTTGGTTGACAGGGGGAACACTGAAGCTTTCTTT.

V gene TRBV30 combines with J gene TRBJ1-2; the match to TRBD1 covers 7 bases. Unmatched junction bases numbered 13, after V lost 3 bases and J lost 6 bases. CDR1 and CDR2 from the germline V gene are GTSNPN and SVGIG (reference sequence). This CDR3 is 15 amino acids long. In DNA, the CDR3 is TGTGCCTGGAGCCGACTGCAACGACAGGGCGATGGCTACACCTTC. Its protein is CAWSRLQRQGDGYTF.

The chain is built from TRBV2 and TRBJ1-5; D unclear. This CDR3 spans 14 amino acids. Trimming removed 0 bases at V and 5 bases at J, with 8 bases between. Looked up from germline, CDR1 is SNHLY and CDR2 is FYNNEI. CDR3 coding DNA: TGTGCCAGCAGTGAAGCTCTGGTCGATCAGCCCCAGCATTTT. Translated, it gives CASSEALVDQPQHF.

V gene TRBV5-4 combines with J gene TRBJ2-5, with no clear D. The CDR3 runs to 12 residues. The V and J ends lost 0 bases and 5 bases respectively, with 5 bases between them. Germline lookup yields CDR1 SGHNT and CDR2 YYREEE (reference sequence). The CDR3 loop reads CASSLEAETQYF. The CDR3 nucleotides read TGTGCCAGCAGCTTGGAAGCCGAGACCCAGTACTTC.

This clone has a single count. The CDR3 region has the DNA TGTGCCAGTAGTGAACAGGGGAGCGATGAGCAGTTCTTC. Translation gives CASSEQGSDEQFF. The gene calls are TRBV19 and TRBJ2-1; 7 positions agree with TRBD1. From germline, CDR1 is LNHDA and CDR2 SQIVND (reference sequence). The V and J ends lost 5 bases and 8 bases, in that order; junction bases with no gene match: 6. CDR3 length: 13 residues.

The rearrangement links TRBV7-9 to TRBJ2-3; D perhaps matches TRBD2 (7 bases). Trimming left V 2 bases short and J 6 bases short, with 12 bases between. The CDR3 sequence is 14 residues long. From germline, CDR1 is SEHNR and CDR2 FQNEAQ (reference sequence). The DNA for the CDR3 is TGTGCCAGCAGCTTATCGGGGGGCGGGGATACGCAGTATTTT. Protein product: CASSLSGGGDTQYF.

J is TRBJ1-2 and V is TRBV5-1, with a weak D call TRBD1 (6 bases). V lost 1 base, J lost 1 base, and 20 bases lay in between. Germline-derived CDR1 and CDR2 are SGHRS and YFSETQ. The CDR3 is 18 residues long. DNA of the CDR3: TGCGCCAGCAGCTTGTCCGTCGTGGACAGCCTGCTTAACTATGGCTACACCTTC. Its protein product is CASSLSVVDSLLNYGYTF.

The chain joins TRBV6-6 to TRBJ1-1; D uncertain. Trimming removed 0 bases at V and 2 bases at J, with 7 bases between. In germline, CDR1 is MNHNY, CDR2 SVGAGI (reference sequence). The CDR3 loop spans 14 amino acids. The CDR3 DNA follows: TGTGCCAGCAGTTACTCGACATATAACACTGAAGCTTTCTTT. Translating it yields CASSYSTYNTEAFF.

The chain has TRBV9 and TRBJ2-5, with D maybe TRBD2 (5 bases). Germline V gene lookup returns CDR1 SGDLS and CDR2 YYNGEE. The CDR3 runs 15 residues. The V end lost 2 bases, the J end lost 1 base, and 12 bases lay between the germline ends. CDR3 coding DNA: TGTGCCAGCAGCGTGGGCCTTGGACTCCAAGAGACCCAGTACTTC. The encoded protein is CASSVGLGLQETQYF.

This rearrangement joins TRBV25-1 to TRBJ1-1; D is perhaps TRBD1 (6 bases). The CDR3 covers 13 residues. Germline V lookup: CDR1 MGHDK, CDR2 SYGVNS. The V end lost 6 bases, the J end lost 11 bases, and 19 bases lay between the germline ends. The CDR3: CASREVGQGQAFF. For the CDR3, the DNA is TGTGCCAGCAGGGAGGTGGGGCAGGGGCAGGCTTTCTTT.

The chain employs TRBV13 and TRBJ2-3; D could derive from TRBD1 or TRBD2 (5 bases each). CDR3 length: 12 amino acids. V was pared by 7 bases and J by 5 bases, with 10 bases between. Germline CDR1 reads PRHDT; CDR2 reads FYEKMQ (reference sequence). The CDR3 loop is CASKVGVDTQYF. CDR3 nucleotides: TGTGCCAGCAAGGTGGGGGTAGATACGCAGTATTTT.

V usage is TRBV6-6 and J usage is TRBJ1-2, with a weak D call TRBD1 (6 bases). Trimming shortened V by 2 bases and J by 5 bases, and 9 bases separated the two germline ends. This CDR3 has 13 residues. CDR1 is MNHNY and CDR2 is SVGAGI in the germline V gene (reference sequence). The CDR3 DNA reads TGTGCCAGCAGTTACGACAGGCGGTATGGCTACACCTTC. The encoded protein is CASSYDRRYGYTF.

As for this clone: This same CDR3 is encoded by further DNA sequences in the sample. The chain recombines TRBV6-5 with TRBJ1-1; 7 positions agree with TRBD1. From germline, CDR1 is MNHEY and CDR2 SVGAGI. V lost 5 bases, J lost 1 base, and 4 bases stayed unmatched. This CDR3 region has 14 residues. CDR3 DNA sequence: TGTGCCAGCAGTCGGACAGGAGGGAACACTGAAGCTTTCTTT. Translation gives CASSRTGGNTEAFF.

The gene calls are TRBV9 and TRBJ2-3, with TRBD2 matching over 12 bases. Trimming at V came to 2 bases and at J to 7 bases, leaving 2 bases not matched to a gene. This CDR3 contains 14 residues. Germline V gene data show CDR1 as SGDLS and CDR2 as YYNGEE. The DNA of the CDR3 is TGTGCCAGCAGCGTGACTAGCGGGAGTTATACGCAGTATTTT. Amino acid sequence: CASSVTSGSYTQYF.

The rearrangement links TRBV6-1 to TRBJ1-4, with D uncertain. The germline CDR1 and CDR2 sequences are MNHNS and SASEGT. Trimming cost V 2 bases and J 0 bases, with 10 bases left between them. The CDR3 is 16 amino acids. CDR3 nucleotides: TGTGCCAGCAGTGAACCTGGCAGGACAACTAATGAAAAACTGTTTTTT. Translating gives CASSEPGRTTNEKLFF.

For the CDR3, the DNA is TGTGCCATCAGTGATTTTGCGGGAGAGGAGAATGAGCAGTTCTTC. It is translated as CAISDFAGEENEQFF. The chain carries TRBV10-3 and TRBJ2-1, with TRBD2 identical over 7 bases. The V gene's germline CDR1 is ENHRY and CDR2 SYGVKD. The CDR3 is 15 amino acids. J was trimmed by 7 bases and V by 3 bases; bases with no gene match: 9.

V gene TRBV6-5 combines with J gene TRBJ1-2; the D gene is possibly TRBD1 (5 bases). CDR1 is MNHEY and CDR2 is SVGAGI in the germline V gene. V lost 6 bases, J lost 4 bases, and 18 bases lay in between. This CDR3 contains 15 residues. The CDR3 reads CASRKQAGGGYGYTF. CDR3 bases: TGTGCCAGCAGAAAACAGGCGGGCGGGGGCTATGGCTACACCTTC.

The chain combines TRBV25-1 with TRBJ2-7; 7 bases fit TRBD1. Looked up from germline, CDR1 is MGHDK and CDR2 is SYGVNS. The trim removed 3 bases at V and 4 bases at J, leaving 0 bases unmatched. The CDR3 has 12 residues. The CDR3 is CASSETGYEQYF. The CDR3 coding sequence is TGTGCCAGCAGTGAGACAGGGTACGAGCAGTACTTC.

Points on this clone: The same CDR3 is also encoded by other DNA sequences in this sample. This chain connects TRBV6-5 to TRBJ2-7, with D perhaps matching TRBD1 or TRBD2 (5 bases each). This CDR3 spans 12 amino acids. Trimming removed 6 bases from V and 4 bases from J, with 10 bases in between. Germline CDR1 and CDR2: MNHEY and SVGAGI. The CDR3: CASRRGGYEQYF. In DNA form, the CDR3 reads TGTGCCAGCAGACGTGGGGGTTACGAGCAGTACTTC.

The chain has TRBV7-2 and TRBJ2-3; the D is unclear. The CDR3 contains 12 residues. Trimming cost V 2 bases and J 6 bases, with 6 bases left between them. The germline V gene has CDR1 SGHTA and CDR2 FQGNSA. The CDR3 is CASSLQMDTQYF. The CDR3 bases are TGTGCCAGCAGCTTACAGATGGATACGCAGTATTTT.

This chain's CDR3 is CASSPDTTNYGYTF. Written as DNA, the CDR3 is TGTGCCAGCAGCCCGGACACAACCAACTATGGCTACACCTTC. This chain links TRBV2 with TRBJ1-2, with a tentative D call TRBD1 (5 bases). V was clipped by 6 bases and J by 2 bases, with 13 bases between them. CDR3 length equals 14 residues. CDR1 is SNHLY, CDR2 FYNNEI, per germline.

The chain is built from TRBV7-2 and TRBJ2-6; D remains ambiguous. Trimming shortened V by 0 bases and J by 4 bases, and 4 bases separated the two germline ends. This CDR3 is 14 amino acids long. The germline CDR1 and CDR2 sequences are SGHTA and FQGNSA. DNA for the CDR3: TGTGCCAGCAGCTTAGCGGAAGGGGCCAACGTCCTGACTTTC. Translated, it gives CASSLAEGANVLTF.

The rearrangement joins TRBV7-2 to TRBJ2-7; 8 positions agree with TRBD2. From germline, CDR1 is SGHTA and CDR2 FQGNSA. Trimming cost V 1 base and J 0 bases; bases outside gene matches: 5. CDR3 length: 16 residues. In DNA, the CDR3 is TGTGCCAGCAGCTTAGGAGCTAGCGGGTTCTCCTACGAGCAGTACTTC. It codes for CASSLGASGFSYEQYF.